Shown below are 11 T cell receptor beta chains from a single sample sequenced in a study of persistence of HIV-infected CD4 T cells. The antigens of these receptors remain unknown. Sequencing used immunoSEQ version 4 in survey mode. Profiled with immunoSEQ multiplex PCR; TCRdb holds only in-frame clones, not every one. The sample holds 36,000 or so clones, around 86% seen once. An overlapping HIV-1 Gag peptide pool stimulated these cells at about 1 ug/peptide/mL. Memory cells lacking CD40L and CD69 with high CD45RO were sorted. Sequenced material: cultured CD4+ T cells from PBMCs, taken from a patient who received antiretroviral therapy. The receptors stem from an adult with HIV. The donor label of this sample is uncertain.

Of note for this clone: One end of the junction is discordant with germline, which a read error may explain. The genes are TRBV7-7 and TRBJ2-3; D unclear. The CDR3 consists of 15 residues. The germline CDR1 and CDR2 sequences are SSHAT and FNYEAQ (reference sequence). The CDR3 DNA reads TGTGCTAGCAGCTTAATGGGCGGCGCAGGAGATACGCAGTATTTT. Translating gives CASSLMGGAGDTQYF.

The chain is built from TRBV7-9 and TRBJ2-2; D remains unclear. CDR1 is SEHNR, CDR2 FQNEAQ, per germline (reference sequence). CDR3 length equals 13 residues. V lost 4 bases, J lost 2 bases, and 5 bases lay in between. This CDR3 is CASSYFNTGELFF. CDR3 bases: TGTGCCAGCAGCTACTTTAACACCGGGGAGCTGTTTTTT.

Remarks on this clone: The same CDR3 is also encoded by other DNA sequences in this sample. V usage is TRBV5-1 and J usage is TRBJ1-1; the D is unclear. Germline V gene sequence: CDR1 SGHRS, CDR2 YFSETQ. Trimming removed 4 bases at V and 1 base at J, with 8 bases between. CDR3 length: 13 amino acids. The CDR3 loop reads CASSASSNTEAFF. The CDR3 DNA sequence: TGCGCCAGCAGCGCAAGTTCGAACACTGAAGCTTTCTTT.

V is TRBV5-1 and J is TRBJ1-6; D is undetermined. Per germline, CDR1 SGHRS and CDR2 YFSETQ. Trimming removed 5 bases at V and 0 bases at J, with 6 bases between. The CDR3 consists of 14 residues. CDR3 region: CASSRSSYNSPLHF. The CDR3 nucleotides read TGCGCCAGCAGTCGGAGCTCCTATAATTCACCCCTCCACTTT. The whole variable domain, remainder taken from reference TRBV5-1 and TRBJ1-6, is KAGVTQTPRYLIKTRGQQVTLSCSPISGHRSVSWYQQTPGQGLQFLFEYFSETQRNKGNFPGRFSGRQFSNSRSEMNVSTLELGDSALYLCASSRSSYNSPLHFGNGTRLTVT.

The chain employs TRBV5-5 and TRBJ1-1, with 7 bases matching TRBD1. Germline V lookup: CDR1 SGHKS, CDR2 YYEKEE (reference sequence). This CDR3 spans 15 amino acids. The V and J ends lost 4 bases and 4 bases, in that order; junction bases with no gene match: 10. The CDR3 coding sequence is TGTGCCAGCAGCCAGGGGGGGGTGGTCGGCACTGAAGCTTTCTTT. This gives the protein CASSQGGVVGTEAFF.

This clone was found a few times. This chain connects TRBV5-1 to TRBJ1-1, with 10 bases aligning to TRBD1. V shed 4 bases and J 4 bases; nucleotides not matched to a gene: 10. Germline values: CDR1 SGHRS, CDR2 YFSETQ. The CDR3 extends over 16 amino acids. DNA of the CDR3: TGCGCCAGCAGCCCCGGACAGGGGGTGCGGAGCACTGAAGCTTTCTTT. It codes for CASSPGQGVRSTEAFF.

Here the CDR3 reads CASSPLSSGPLIYGYTF. CDR3 nucleotides: TGTGCCAGCAGCCCCCTTAGCTCGGGACCACTAATCTATGGCTACACCTTC. The chain links TRBV14 to TRBJ1-2, with D perhaps TRBD1 (5 bases). From germline, CDR1 is SGHDN and CDR2 FVKESK. The CDR3 totals 17 residues. Trimming removed 4 bases at V and 4 bases at J, with 22 bases between.

CDR3 protein: CATSDYDRVEGYTF. In nucleotides, the CDR3 is TGTGCCACCAGTGATTACGACAGGGTAGAAGGCTACACCTTC. The J gene is TRBJ1-2, the V gene TRBV24-1; 7 bases line up with TRBD1. The J segment lost 8 bases and the V segment lost 2 bases, leaving 7 bases of the junction unmatched. The CDR3 consists of 14 residues. In germline, CDR1 is KGHDR, CDR2 SFDVKD.

The count of this clone is one. The V call is TRBV6-1, the J call TRBJ1-6; possible D gene TRBD1, 6 bases. Deletions cut 0 bases from V and 9 bases from J, with 15 bases between. This CDR3 spans 16 amino acids. Germline V gives CDR1 MNHNS, CDR2 SASEGT. The CDR3 DNA is TGTGCCAGCAGTGAAGCACCGGGGGCCCCACGTTCACCCCTCCACTTT. Its protein product is CASSEAPGAPRSPLHF.

The J gene is TRBJ1-5, the V gene TRBV6-1; D perhaps matches TRBD1 (6 bases). V dropped 0 bases and J dropped 4 bases, with 13 bases sitting between them. In germline, CDR1 is MNHNS, CDR2 SASEGT. This CDR3 is built from 16 residues. CDR3 region: CASSEAPGVDNQPQHF. CDR3 bases: TGTGCCAGCAGTGAAGCGCCAGGGGTCGATAATCAGCCCCAGCATTTT.

The chain uses TRBV5-5 and TRBJ2-1, with 9 bases lining up with TRBD1. The CDR3 is made up of 13 amino acids. The germline gives CDR1 SGHKS, CDR2 YYEKEE (reference sequence). V shed 2 bases and J 9 bases; nucleotides not matched to a gene: 3. In DNA, the CDR3 is TGTGCCAGCAGCTTAACAGGGGGCAGTGAGCAGTTCTTC. Amino acids: CASSLTGGSEQFF.